This TCR beta chain was sequenced for a study of neurological immune-mediated disorders. From the 5' RACE reads, TCRdb called clonotypes with MiXCR, one entry per CDR3 protein. The sample has 65,000 to 80,000 distinct CDR3 sequences; 17% are singletons. This clonotype is a singleton in its sample. It is likely a read error, because the conserved phenylalanine at the end of the CDR3 is missing. Unsorted libraries used 2 million PBMCs kept at -80 degrees C. This receptor was taken from a woman aged 40 to 49 in good health. The sequencing input was PBMCs.

The CDR3 region has the DNA TGTGCCAACAGCTTAGACGCCTCCACAGATACGCAGTATTAT. It is translated as CANSLDASTDTQYY. V gene TRBV7-2 combines with J gene TRBJ2-3; D is uncertain. The CDR3 sequence is 14 residues long. Germline lookup yields CDR1 SGHTA and CDR2 FQGNSA.